The 32 T cell receptor beta chains listed next were all sequenced from one sample in a study of PD-L1 blockade in urothelial cancer. Method: immunoSEQ multiplex PCR; TCRdb's copy keeps in-frame clones and lacks some. The table shows 35,000 to 40,000 clones, with 70% to 85% occurring only once. The sequencing here drew on PBMCs, taken around atezolizumab (anti-PD-L1) treatment. The receptors shown here come from a man between 60 and 70 years old with urothelial cancer.

The chain couples TRBV5-6 to TRBJ2-1; D might be TRBD2 (6 bases). Germline V gene data show CDR1 as SGHDT and CDR2 as YYEEEE. The CDR3 is 14 residues long. V shed 4 bases and J shed 3 bases, with 11 bases lying between them. The CDR3 reads CASSPGGGYNEQFF. CDR3 sequence (DNA): TGTGCCAGCAGCCCCGGGGGAGGCTACAATGAGCAGTTCTTC.

The gene calls are TRBV2 and TRBJ2-1; TRBD1 matches 8 bases. Germline trimming cut 7 bases from V and 11 bases from J; bases unmatched to any gene: 13. In germline, CDR1 is SNHLY, CDR2 FYNNEI. This CDR3 region has 14 residues. In DNA, the CDR3 is TGTGCCAGCACACGGGACAGGCCTAATGGGAAGCAGTTCTTC. Its protein product is CASTRDRPNGKQFF.

The chain uses TRBV4-1 and TRBJ1-1; tentative D call: TRBD1 (6 bases). V lost 4 bases and J lost 1, with 10 bases in between. Germline assignment: CDR1 MGHRA and CDR2 YSYEKL. This CDR3 comprises 14 residues. This CDR3 is CASSRWTANTEAFF. The CDR3 region has the DNA TGCGCCAGCAGCCGATGGACAGCGAACACTGAAGCTTTCTTT.

This chain joins TRBV2 and TRBJ2-5, with a possible D match to TRBD1 (6 bases). The CDR3 is made up of 15 amino acids. CDR1 and CDR2 (germline): SNHLY, FYNNEI. V was pared by 3 bases and J by 4 bases, with 15 bases between. CDR3 nucleotides: TGTGCCAGCAGTGACCAACTCAGGGGACCAGAGACCCAGTACTTC. Its protein product is CASSDQLRGPETQYF.

CDR3 residues: CASSSATSGTDTQYF. The CDR3 coding sequence is TGTGCCAGCAGCTCGGCGACTAGCGGGACAGATACGCAGTATTTT. This sequence joins TRBV5-4 and TRBJ2-3; 10 bases agree with TRBD2. The CDR3 has 15 amino acids. Looked up from germline, CDR1 is SGHNT and CDR2 is YYREEE (reference sequence). Trimming at V came to 3 bases and at J to 3 bases, leaving 4 bases not matched to a gene.

J is TRBJ1-1 and V is TRBV5-1, with a possible D match to TRBD1 (5 bases). The V gene lost 6 bases and the J gene lost 0 bases, with 15 bases spanning the gap. There are 15 residues in the CDR3. Germline V CDR1 and CDR2: SGHRS, YFSETQ. CDR3 amino acids: CASTPEGFLNTEAFF. DNA for the CDR3: TGCGCCAGCACGCCGGAGGGGTTCTTGAACACTGAAGCTTTCTTT.

The V call is TRBV6-1, the J call TRBJ2-7; no definite D call. The CDR3 loop spans 16 amino acids. Per germline, CDR1 MNHNS and CDR2 SASEGT. V was trimmed by 2 bases and J by 5 bases, leaving 19 bases between them. The CDR3 protein is CASSEWFLTPLDEQYF. Here the CDR3 DNA reads TGTGCCAGCAGTGAATGGTTCCTTACTCCCCTCGACGAGCAGTACTTC.

This chain connects TRBV28 to TRBJ2-7; D ambiguous. Trimming removed 5 bases at V and 6 bases at J, with 11 bases between. Germline-derived CDR1 and CDR2 are MDHEN and SYDVKM. The CDR3 is made up of 12 amino acids. CDR3 nucleotides: TGTGCCAGCAGTCTTTCTTCGGGCGAGCAGTACTTC. It translates to CASSLSSGEQYF.

The genes are TRBV28 and TRBJ1-6; D remains ambiguous. The CDR3 is 15 amino acids. Trimming took 3 bases from V and 0 from J, leaving 6 bases between them. The germline V gene encodes CDR1 MDHEN and CDR2 SYDVKM. For the CDR3, the DNA is TGTGCCAGCAGTTTTGGCAGCTCCTATAATTCACCCCTCCACTTT. Its translation: CASSFGSSYNSPLHF.

The CDR3 DNA reads TGTGCCAGCAGTGAAGGGTCGCTAGCGGGGAGCACAGATACGCAGTATTTT. This translates into CASSEGSLAGSTDTQYF. V and J are TRBV2 and TRBJ2-3; 9 bases agree with TRBD2. With V trimmed by 1 base and J by 0 bases, 5 bases remained unmatched. Germline V CDR1 and CDR2: SNHLY, FYNNEI. The CDR3 is 17 residues long.

This chain links TRBV6-5 with TRBJ2-7; D call uncertain. The V end lost 5 bases, the J end lost 2 bases, and 13 bases lay between the germline ends. The V gene's germline CDR1 is MNHEY and CDR2 SVGAGI. This CDR3 comprises 14 residues. The CDR3 region has the DNA TGTGCCAGCAGTACCCGGCACAGTCCCTACGAGCAGTACTTC. Amino acids: CASSTRHSPYEQYF.

V is TRBV10-3 and J is TRBJ1-2; 9 nucleotides line up with TRBD1. The germline V gene has CDR1 ENHRY and CDR2 SYGVKD. V lost 7 bases, J lost 7 bases, and 7 bases stayed unmatched. The CDR3 runs to 13 residues. In DNA form, the CDR3 reads TGTGCCATCAATCCGGGACAGGGCCGTGGCTACACCTTC. Residues: CAINPGQGRGYTF.

CDR3 sequence (DNA): TGTGCCAGCAGCCCCCGACTAGCGGGGGTCACCGGGGAGCTGTTTTTT. Translated, it gives CASSPRLAGVTGELFF. V gene TRBV11-1 combines with J gene TRBJ2-2; 12 nucleotides agree with TRBD2. This CDR3 has 16 residues. After removal of 5 bases from V and 4 bases from J, the junction contained 5 bases not matched to a gene. The germline V gene has CDR1 SGHAT and CDR2 FQDESV (reference sequence).

This clone was seen a handful of times. V and J are TRBV5-1 and TRBJ1-2; D not resolved. Germline loops: CDR1 SGHRS, CDR2 YFSETQ. There are 16 residues in the CDR3. Trimming took 4 bases from V and 4 from J, leaving 20 bases between them. The CDR3 bases are TGCGCCAGCAGCCCGTCCTCCCAAAGAGGAGGCTATGGCTACACCTTC. It translates to CASSPSSQRGGYGYTF.

V and J are TRBV6-6 and TRBJ1-1, with a possible D match to TRBD1 (5 bases). The germline CDR1 and CDR2 sequences are MNHNY and SVGAGI (reference sequence). V was trimmed by 6 bases and J by 14 bases, leaving 25 bases between them. The CDR3 consists of 14 residues. CDR3 bases: TGTGCCAGCAGCCAAGACTTGGCTACAGGTGATCTATTCTTT. Residues: CASSQDLATGDLFF.

The V call is TRBV6-5, the J call TRBJ1-6; TRBD1 matches at 7 bases. CDR3 length equals 15 residues. The J segment lost 7 bases and the V segment lost 0 bases, leaving 3 bases of the junction unmatched. Germline V CDR1 and CDR2: MNHEY, SVGAGI. In DNA form, the CDR3 reads TGTGCCAGCAGTTACTCACCGGGACAGAATTCACCCCTCCACTTT. It yields the protein CASSYSPGQNSPLHF.

The chain recombines TRBV12-5 with TRBJ2-2, with 10 bases lining up with TRBD1. V lost 1 base, J lost 3 bases, and 2 bases stayed unmatched. Germline-derived CDR1 and CDR2 are LGHNT and FRNRAP. There are 16 residues in the CDR3. CDR3 residues: CASGLGTGGDTGELFF. The CDR3 nucleotides are TGTGCTAGTGGTTTGGGGACAGGGGGAGACACCGGGGAGCTGTTTTTT.

This sequence joins TRBV7-9 and TRBJ2-5; the match to TRBD1 covers 9 bases. The CDR3 length is 15 residues. The germline gives CDR1 SEHNR, CDR2 FQNEAQ (reference sequence). Losses at the gene ends were 1 base for V and 5 bases for J; bases not matched to a gene: 5. DNA of the CDR3: TGTGCCAGCAGCTTAGGACAGGGGGTGGGCGAGACCCAGTACTTC. Translated: CASSLGQGVGETQYF. The whole variable domain, remainder taken from reference TRBV7-9 and TRBJ2-5, is DTGVSQNPRHKITKRGQNVTFRCDPISEHNRLYWYRQTLGQGPEFLTYFQNEAQLEKSRLLSDRFSAERPKGSFSTLEIQRTEQGDSAMYLCASSLGQGVGETQYFGPGTRLLVL.

The V call is TRBV7-9, the J call TRBJ1-2, with D maybe TRBD1 (5 bases). CDR1 SEHNR and CDR2 FQNEAQ come from the germline V gene (reference sequence). The V end was cut by 2 bases, the J end by 8 bases, with 12 bases between. CDR3 length equals 13 residues. The CDR3 spells CASSLPTGRGYTF. CDR3 sequence (DNA): TGTGCCAGCAGCTTACCCACAGGCAGGGGCTACACCTTC.

V and J are TRBV6-5 and TRBJ2-7; possible D gene TRBD1, 5 bases. Trimming shortened V by 5 bases and J by 3 bases, and 14 bases separated the two germline ends. This CDR3 contains 14 residues. Germline V gives CDR1 MNHEY, CDR2 SVGAGI. CDR3 DNA sequence: TGTGCCAGCAGTATAGACAGAGCAAGCTACGAGCAGTACTTC. Protein sequence: CASSIDRASYEQYF.

Comment on this clone: Other DNA sequences in the sample encode the same CDR3. The chain recombines TRBV2 with TRBJ1-2, with TRBD1 as a possible D gene (6 bases). Germline V gene data show CDR1 as SNHLY and CDR2 as FYNNEI. This CDR3 is built from 13 residues. V dropped 3 bases and J dropped 4 bases, with 9 bases sitting between them. CDR3 DNA sequence: TGTGCCAGCAGTGATCAGGGGTCCTATGGCTACACCTTC. Translated: CASSDQGSYGYTF.

The V gene is TRBV15, the J gene TRBJ1-6; a possible D gene is TRBD1 (6 bases). V was shortened by 1 base and J by 9 bases, with 19 bases between the two germline ends. The CDR3 length is 17 residues. Germline loops: CDR1 LNHNV, CDR2 YYDKDF (reference sequence). In nucleotides, the CDR3 is TGTGCCACCAGCAGAGGAGAGGGCCCAGGGGCGACTTCACCCCTCCACTTT. It yields the protein CATSRGEGPGATSPLHF. Combining the CDR3 with reference TRBV15 and TRBJ1-6 gives the whole variable domain DAMVIQNPRYQVTQFGKPVTLSCSQTLNHNVMYWYQQKSSQAPKLLFHYYDKDFNNEADTPDNFQSRRPNTSFCFLDIRSPGLGDTAMYLCATSRGEGPGATSPLHFGNGTRLTVT.

The genes are TRBV5-6 and TRBJ2-7; D possibly corresponds to TRBD2 (5 bases). CDR3 length: 12 amino acids. V was cut by 4 bases and J by 4 bases, with 9 bases left in between. CDR1 SGHDT and CDR2 YYEEEE come from the germline V gene. CDR3 nucleotides: TGTGCCAGCAGCCGGGGAGCGTACGAGCAGTACTTC. Translating it yields CASSRGAYEQYF.

The chain has TRBV5-1 and TRBJ2-7, with 7 bases fitting TRBD1. In germline, CDR1 is SGHRS, CDR2 YFSETQ. This CDR3 has 15 residues. Losses at the gene ends were 4 bases for V and 1 base for J; bases not matched to a gene: 8. CDR3 bases: TGCGCCAGCAGCGCACTACAGGGGAAATCCTACGAGCAGTACTTC. It translates to CASSALQGKSYEQYF.

The chain is built from TRBV6-1 and TRBJ1-2; D might be TRBD1 (6 bases). Germline lookup yields CDR1 MNHNS and CDR2 SASEGT. The CDR3 is 12 residues long. The V end was cut by 7 bases, the J end by 6 bases, with 12 bases between. Written as DNA, the CDR3 is TGTGCCAGCACTACAGGGTTGAATGGCTACACCTTC. Protein product: CASTTGLNGYTF.

This chain connects TRBV18 to TRBJ1-3; perhaps TRBD1 as D (6 bases). Germline-derived CDR1 and CDR2 are KGHSH and LQKENI. Trimming took 3 bases from V and 0 from J, leaving 9 bases between them. There are 15 residues in the CDR3. CDR3 DNA: TGTGCCAGCTCACCGGAGACAGGCTCTGGAAACACCATATATTTT. Encoded protein: CASSPETGSGNTIYF.

The chain uses TRBV5-6 and TRBJ1-6; the match to TRBD1 covers 7 bases. V lost 6 bases to trimming and J lost 8 bases; unmatched junction nucleotides: 14. The CDR3 has 16 residues. Germline CDR1 and CDR2: SGHDT and YYEEEE. Here the CDR3 DNA reads TGTGCCAGCATTTCTCGACGACAGGGAAGGGATTCACCCCTCCACTTT. Protein: CASISRRQGRDSPLHF.

The V gene is TRBV7-9, the J gene TRBJ2-3; TRBD1 agrees at 7 bases. With 2 bases clipped from V and 3 bases from J, the junction kept 8 bases outside the gene matches. The CDR3 runs 16 residues. From germline, CDR1 is SEHNR and CDR2 FQNEAQ (reference sequence). The CDR3 nucleotides are TGTGCCAGCAGCTTATCGGTTGGACAGGAGACAGATACGCAGTATTTT. It translates to CASSLSVGQETDTQYF.

The chain is built from TRBV19 and TRBJ1-6, with no clear D. CDR3 size: 15 residues. From germline, CDR1 is LNHDA and CDR2 SQIVND (reference sequence). The germline V and J ends were trimmed by 4 bases and 8 bases, with 15 bases remaining between them. The CDR3 DNA reads as TGTGCCAGTAGTACGCGGTCGGGGTGGGATTCACCCCTCCACTTT. This translates into CASSTRSGWDSPLHF. Filled out from reference TRBV19 and TRBJ1-6, the complete variable domain reads DGGITQSPKYLFRKEGQNVTLSCEQNLNHDAMYWYRQDPGQGLRLIYYSQIVNDFQKGDIAEGYSVSREKKESFPLTVTSAQKNPTAFYLCASSTRSGWDSPLHFGNGTRLTVT.

The chain has TRBV27 and TRBJ1-1; TRBD1 matches at 8 bases. CDR1 is MNHEY and CDR2 is SMNVEV in the germline V gene (reference sequence). The CDR3 has 16 residues. The V segment lost 4 bases and the J segment 3 bases; nucleotides outside the gene matches: 10. The CDR3 protein is CASSSRMTGAHTEAFF. The CDR3 DNA follows: TGTGCCAGCAGTTCCCGCATGACAGGGGCCCACACTGAAGCTTTCTTT.

This clone was picked up a small number of times. The V and J genes are TRBV5-1 and TRBJ2-5; possible D gene TRBD2, 8 bases. Germline V gene sequence: CDR1 SGHRS, CDR2 YFSETQ. The CDR3 sequence is 15 residues long. V gave up 4 bases and J gave up 5 bases, with 18 bases separating them. The CDR3 nucleotides read TGCGCCAGCAGCATGATAGGGGGCGGGGGGGAGACCCAGTACTTC. As protein: CASSMIGGGGETQYF.

The gene calls are TRBV28 and TRBJ1-2, with D perhaps TRBD1 (5 bases). Trimming removed 4 bases at V and 5 bases at J, with 8 bases between. Germline CDR1 is MDHEN and CDR2 is SYDVKM. The CDR3 totals 12 residues. The CDR3 protein is CASSSDRYGYTF. CDR3 coding DNA: TGTGCCAGCAGTTCCGACAGATATGGCTACACCTTC.